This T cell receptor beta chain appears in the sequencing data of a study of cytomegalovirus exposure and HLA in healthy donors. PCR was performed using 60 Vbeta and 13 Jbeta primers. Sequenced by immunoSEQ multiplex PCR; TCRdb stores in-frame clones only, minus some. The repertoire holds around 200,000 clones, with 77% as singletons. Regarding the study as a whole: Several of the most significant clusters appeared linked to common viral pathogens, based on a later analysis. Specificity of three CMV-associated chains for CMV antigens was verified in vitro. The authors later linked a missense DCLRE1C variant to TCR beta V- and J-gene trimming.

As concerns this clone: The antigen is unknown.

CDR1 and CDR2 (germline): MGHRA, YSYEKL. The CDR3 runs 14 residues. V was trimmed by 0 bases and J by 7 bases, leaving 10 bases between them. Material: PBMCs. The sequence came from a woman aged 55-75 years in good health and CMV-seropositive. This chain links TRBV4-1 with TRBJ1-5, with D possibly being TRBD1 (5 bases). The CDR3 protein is CASSQDRVEQPQHF. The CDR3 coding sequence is TGCGCCAGCAGCCAAGACAGGGTTGAACAGCCCCAGCATTTT.